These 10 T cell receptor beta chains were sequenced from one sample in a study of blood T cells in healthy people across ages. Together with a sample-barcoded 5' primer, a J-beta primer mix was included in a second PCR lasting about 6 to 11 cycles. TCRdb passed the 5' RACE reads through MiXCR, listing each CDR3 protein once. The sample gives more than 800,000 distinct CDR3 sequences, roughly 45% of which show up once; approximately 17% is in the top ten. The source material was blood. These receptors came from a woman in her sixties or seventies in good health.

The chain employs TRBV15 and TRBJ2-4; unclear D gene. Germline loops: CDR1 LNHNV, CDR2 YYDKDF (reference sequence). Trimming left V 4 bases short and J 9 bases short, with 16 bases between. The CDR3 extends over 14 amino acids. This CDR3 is CATSKALEAVIQYF. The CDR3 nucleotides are TGTGCCACCAGCAAAGCGCTAGAGGCTGTCATTCAGTACTTC.

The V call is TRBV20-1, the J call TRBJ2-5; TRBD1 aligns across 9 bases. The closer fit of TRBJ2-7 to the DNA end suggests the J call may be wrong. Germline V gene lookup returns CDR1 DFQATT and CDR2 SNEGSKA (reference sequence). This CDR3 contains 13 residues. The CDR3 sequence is CSGTTGGKYEQYF. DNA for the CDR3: TGCAGTGGCACAACAGGGGGCAAGTACGAGCAGTACTTC.

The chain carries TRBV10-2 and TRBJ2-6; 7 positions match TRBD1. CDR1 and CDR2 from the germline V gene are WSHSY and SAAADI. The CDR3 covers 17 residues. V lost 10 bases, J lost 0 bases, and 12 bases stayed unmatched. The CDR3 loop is CATGAGQENSGANVLTF. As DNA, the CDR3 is TGCGCCACAGGGGCAGGACAGGAAAACTCTGGGGCCAACGTCCTGACTTTC.

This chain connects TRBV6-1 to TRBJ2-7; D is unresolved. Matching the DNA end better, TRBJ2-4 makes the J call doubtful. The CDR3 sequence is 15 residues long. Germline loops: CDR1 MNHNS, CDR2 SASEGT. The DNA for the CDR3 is TGTGCCAGCATTAGTACCCCTCGGGCCAAAAACATTCAGTACTTC. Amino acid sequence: CASISTPRAKNIQYF.

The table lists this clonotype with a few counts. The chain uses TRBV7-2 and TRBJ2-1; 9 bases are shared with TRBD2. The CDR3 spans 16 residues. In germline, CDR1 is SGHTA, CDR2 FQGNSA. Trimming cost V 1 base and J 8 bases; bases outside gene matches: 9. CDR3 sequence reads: CASSLGGGRAWDEQFF. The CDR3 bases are TGTGCCAGCAGCTTAGGAGGCGGGAGGGCCTGGGATGAGCAGTTCTTC.

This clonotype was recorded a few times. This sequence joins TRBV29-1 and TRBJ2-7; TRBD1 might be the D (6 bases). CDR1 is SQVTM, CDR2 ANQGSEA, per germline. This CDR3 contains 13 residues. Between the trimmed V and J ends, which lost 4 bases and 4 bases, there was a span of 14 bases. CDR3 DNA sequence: TGCAGCGTTGCCTCGGACAGACGATACGAGCAGTACTTC. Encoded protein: CSVASDRRYEQYF.

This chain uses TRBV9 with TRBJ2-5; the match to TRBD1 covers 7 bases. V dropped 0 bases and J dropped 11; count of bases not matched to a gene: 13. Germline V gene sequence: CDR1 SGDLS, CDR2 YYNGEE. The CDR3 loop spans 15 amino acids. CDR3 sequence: CASSVGGTAYDEQYF. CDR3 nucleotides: TGTGCCAGCAGCGTAGGAGGGACAGCATACGATGAGCAGTACTTC.

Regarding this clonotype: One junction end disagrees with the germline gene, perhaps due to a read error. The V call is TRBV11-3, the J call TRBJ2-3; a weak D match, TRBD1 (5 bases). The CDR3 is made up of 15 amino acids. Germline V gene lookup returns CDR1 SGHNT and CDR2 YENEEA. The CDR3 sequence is CASSSQTVGTGTQYF. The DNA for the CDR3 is TGTGCCAGCAGCTCCCAGACCGTCGGCACAGGTACGCAGTATTTT.

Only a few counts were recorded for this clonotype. The CDR3 here is CASSLAGRSYNEQFF. The CDR3 nucleotides are TGTGCCAGCAGTTTAGCGGGAAGGTCCTACAATGAGCAGTTCTTC. The V gene is TRBV27, the J gene TRBJ2-1; D perhaps matches TRBD2 (6 bases). The germline V and J ends were trimmed by 2 bases and 1 base, with 9 bases remaining between them. Germline values: CDR1 MNHEY, CDR2 SMNVEV (reference sequence). This CDR3 is 15 amino acids long.

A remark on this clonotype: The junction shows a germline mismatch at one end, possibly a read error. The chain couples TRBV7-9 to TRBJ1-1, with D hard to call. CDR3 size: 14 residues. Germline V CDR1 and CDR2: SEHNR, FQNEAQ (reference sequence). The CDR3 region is CASSTDGRITEAFF. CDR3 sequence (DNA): TGTGCCAGCAGCACTGACGGCCGGATCACTGAGGCTTTCTTT.